Presented here are 23 T cell receptor beta chains from one specimen sequenced in a study of blood T cell repertoires in COVID-19. This table comes from immunoSEQ multiplex PCR, and its TCRdb copy is limited to in-frame clones, with some not included. The sample has roughly 230,000 clones; 88% are singletons. The sequencing input was peripheral blood. The receptors here all came from a man in his sixties or seventies with acute or convalescent COVID-19.

V usage is TRBV9 and J usage is TRBJ2-3; 9 nucleotides match TRBD1. V dropped 0 bases and J dropped 0; count of bases not matched to a gene: 11. The V gene's germline CDR1 is SGDLS and CDR2 YYNGEE. The CDR3 has 19 residues. CDR3 protein: CASSVGRGTGITSTDTQYF. As DNA, the CDR3 is TGTGCCAGCAGCGTAGGTCGCGGGACAGGGATAACTAGCACAGATACGCAGTATTTT.

The rearrangement uses TRBV19 and TRBJ1-1, with D possibly matching TRBD1 (5 bases). V was shortened by 6 bases and J by 6 bases, with 8 bases between the two germline ends. The CDR3 is 11 amino acids. CDR1 LNHDA and CDR2 SQIVND come from the germline V gene (reference sequence). In DNA, the CDR3 is TGTGCCAGTAGGGGGGGACCTGAAGCTTTCTTT. It is translated as CASRGGPEAFF.

V and J are TRBV5-1 and TRBJ2-7; 13 nucleotides agree with TRBD2. The trim removed 4 bases at V and 9 bases at J, leaving 7 bases unmatched. Germline assignment: CDR1 SGHRS and CDR2 YFSETQ. The CDR3 is 14 residues long. CDR3: CASSPGTSGIGQYF. The DNA of the CDR3 is TGCGCCAGCAGCCCCGGGACTAGCGGGATTGGGCAGTACTTC.

In its sample, this clone was seen once. This rearrangement joins TRBV5-5 to TRBJ2-3; 9 nucleotides agree with TRBD2. The germline V gene has CDR1 SGHKS and CDR2 YYEKEE (reference sequence). CDR3 length equals 15 residues. V gave up 4 bases and J gave up 2 bases; unmatched junction bases: 5. In DNA, the CDR3 is TGTGCCAGCAGCGCCCTAGCGGGACCCACAGATACGCAGTATTTT. Its protein is CASSALAGPTDTQYF.

The CDR3 protein is CASSPDTDTQYF. DNA of the CDR3: TGTGCCAGCAGTCCAGACACAGATACGCAGTATTTT. The chain recombines TRBV12-3 or TRBV12-4 with TRBJ2-3, with D unclear. V lost 5 bases, J lost 2 bases, and 5 bases lay in between. The CDR3 consists of 12 residues.

This clone was recorded once. J is TRBJ2-7 and V is TRBV7-3; TRBD2 agrees at 7 bases. Germline loops: CDR1 SGHTA, CDR2 FQGTGA. With 2 bases clipped from V and 3 bases from J, the junction kept 13 bases outside the gene matches. The length of the CDR3 is 17 residues. The CDR3 loop is CASSLAGVSRGNYEQYF. The CDR3 DNA is TGTGCCAGCAGCTTAGCGGGGGTGTCGCGGGGAAACTACGAGCAGTACTTC.

The chain employs TRBV7-9 and TRBJ2-7, with TRBD1 as a possible D gene (5 bases). Germline V lookup: CDR1 SEHNR, CDR2 FQNEAQ (reference sequence). V was cut by 5 bases and J by 3 bases, with 23 bases left in between. There are 17 residues in the CDR3. The CDR3 DNA follows: TGTGCCAGCAGCGCCACTGGTAGGGGATACCCCCGCTACGAGCAGTACTTC. Residues: CASSATGRGYPRYEQYF.

The rearrangement joins TRBV28 to TRBJ1-2; 7 bases align to TRBD1. V gave up 11 bases and J gave up 3 bases; unmatched junction bases: 6. The CDR3 has 12 amino acids. The germline V gene encodes CDR1 MDHEN and CDR2 SYDVKM. CDR3 in DNA: TGTGCCGAACAGGGGCAGGACTATGGCTACACCTTC. This codes for CAEQGQDYGYTF.

This rearrangement joins TRBV30 to TRBJ1-4; D possibly corresponds to TRBD1 (6 bases). The V gene's germline CDR1 is GTSNPN and CDR2 SVGIG (reference sequence). This CDR3 has 12 residues. V lost 1 base and J lost 12, with 12 bases in between. As DNA, the CDR3 is TGTGCCTGGAGTGGGGAACAGGGCCAACTGTTTTTT. Encoded protein: CAWSGEQGQLFF.

The chain uses TRBV19 and TRBJ2-4; 9 bases align to TRBD1. V dropped 3 bases and J dropped 8; count of bases not matched to a gene: 8. The CDR3 is 15 residues long. Germline CDR1 and CDR2: LNHDA and SQIVND (reference sequence). CDR3 loop: CASSIRGQGRDIQYF. For the CDR3, the DNA is TGTGCCAGTAGTATCAGGGGACAGGGTAGGGACATTCAGTACTTC.

Only one count was recorded for this clone. The chain employs TRBV5-1 and TRBJ2-1; TRBD1 is a possible D gene (5 bases). Between the trimmed V and J ends, which lost 0 bases and 3 bases, there was a span of 7 bases. The CDR3 is made up of 14 amino acids. CDR1 SGHRS and CDR2 YFSETQ come from the germline V gene. The CDR3 sequence is CASSLEGVYNEQFF. The DNA of the CDR3 is TGCGCCAGCAGCTTGGAAGGGGTCTACAATGAGCAGTTCTTC.

A word on this clone: Other DNA sequences within the sample encode an identical CDR3. The J gene is TRBJ2-1, the V gene TRBV7-9, with D perhaps matching TRBD2 (5 bases). Germline values: CDR1 SEHNR, CDR2 FQNEAQ (reference sequence). The V end was cut by 5 bases, the J end by 0 bases, with 11 bases between. The CDR3 spans 15 residues. The CDR3 reads CASSPSGSSYNEQFF. CDR3 sequence (DNA): TGTGCCAGCAGCCCATCGGGAAGCTCCTACAATGAGCAGTTCTTC.

This clone was found a few times. This chain connects TRBV7-8 to TRBJ1-2; unclear D gene. Germline V CDR1 and CDR2: SGHVS, FQNEAQ. Between the trimmed V and J ends, which lost 1 base and 4 bases, there was a span of 16 bases. The CDR3 runs 16 residues. CDR3 sequence: CASSLGSGLLSYGYTF. The DNA for the CDR3 is TGTGCCAGCAGCTTAGGTTCTGGACTCCTGAGCTATGGCTACACCTTC.

This clone was observed a handful of times. This chain joins TRBV25-1 and TRBJ2-7; 9 bases are a match to TRBD2. This CDR3 is 14 amino acids long. V lost 5 bases, J lost 4 bases, and 6 bases stayed unmatched. Germline V gene sequence: CDR1 MGHDK, CDR2 SYGVNS. CDR3 protein: CASSMAGGVYEQYF. CDR3 DNA sequence: TGTGCCAGCAGTATGGCGGGAGGGGTATACGAGCAGTACTTC.

The V and J genes are TRBV7-9 and TRBJ2-3; D is unresolved. The CDR3 has 14 amino acids. CDR1 and CDR2 (germline): SEHNR, FQNEAQ (reference sequence). Trimming shortened V by 6 bases and J by 4 bases, and 14 bases separated the two germline ends. The CDR3 DNA reads TGTGCCAGCAGTTCCGGTGTTGAGCCAGATACGCAGTATTTT. Protein: CASSSGVEPDTQYF.

The chain uses TRBV5-1 and TRBJ2-5, with 12 bases identical to TRBD2. The ends lost 4 bases at V and 7 bases at J; junction bases unmatched: 8. Germline CDR1 SGHRS, CDR2 YFSETQ. This CDR3 contains 15 residues. The CDR3 sequence: CASSLKLAGGMTQYF. Written as DNA, the CDR3 is TGCGCCAGCAGCCTCAAACTAGCGGGAGGCATGACCCAGTACTTC.

The chain employs TRBV6-6 and TRBJ2-7, with TRBD2 matching 13 bases. Germline assignment: CDR1 MNHNY and CDR2 SVGAGI (reference sequence). CDR3 length equals 16 residues. The junction had 8 bases not matched to a gene; V was cut back by 5 bases and J by 4 bases. The CDR3 protein is CASSHPGLAGEYEQYF. The CDR3 nucleotides are TGTGCCAGCAGTCATCCAGGACTAGCGGGGGAATACGAGCAGTACTTC.

V and J are TRBV12-3 or TRBV12-4 and TRBJ2-7; D call uncertain. This CDR3 has 12 residues. V was shortened by 2 bases and J by 3 bases, with 5 bases between the two germline ends. For the CDR3, the DNA is TGTGCCAGCAGTTTAACAAACTACGAGCAGTACTTC. Protein sequence: CASSLTNYEQYF.

The rearrangement uses TRBV19 and TRBJ1-1; D remains unclear. There are 12 residues in the CDR3. Germline CDR1 is LNHDA and CDR2 is SQIVND (reference sequence). V gave up 5 bases and J gave up 1 base, with 5 bases separating them. The CDR3 coding sequence is TGTGCCAGTAGTTTCAAGAACACTGAAGCTTTCTTT. Translating gives CASSFKNTEAFF.

The gene calls are TRBV6-5 and TRBJ2-3; TRBD2 might be the D (5 bases). Germline assignment: CDR1 MNHEY and CDR2 SVGAGI. This CDR3 has 15 amino acids. With 7 bases removed from V and 0 bases from J, the gap between germline ends came to 14 bases. The CDR3, as DNA: TGTGCCAGCAACCCACGAGGCGGGAGCACAGATACGCAGTATTTT. It codes for CASNPRGGSTDTQYF.

The V call is TRBV9, the J call TRBJ2-3; D is possibly TRBD2 (5 bases). Trimming shortened V by 0 bases and J by 7 bases, and 21 bases separated the two germline ends. From germline, CDR1 is SGDLS and CDR2 YYNGEE. The CDR3 consists of 17 residues. CDR3: CASSVVYQAGPSYTQYF. The DNA for the CDR3 is TGTGCCAGCAGCGTAGTTTATCAGGCGGGCCCATCCTATACGCAGTATTTT.

This clone was observed a single time. The CDR3 sequence: CASRPHRDTNTEAFF. CDR3 sequence (DNA): TGTGCCAGCAGGCCTCACAGGGATACGAACACTGAAGCTTTCTTT. The V and J genes are TRBV6-6 and TRBJ1-1, with D possibly matching TRBD1 (6 bases). This CDR3 contains 15 residues. Germline values: CDR1 MNHNY, CDR2 SVGAGI (reference sequence). Trimming left V 6 bases short and J 1 base short, with 15 bases between.

This clone was counted at least ten times. The rearrangement joins TRBV7-8 to TRBJ2-7, with 7 bases aligning to TRBD2. Germline CDR1 SGHVS, CDR2 FQNEAQ. The CDR3 has 14 residues. The V and J ends lost 7 bases and 3 bases, in that order; junction bases with no gene match: 9. The CDR3 loop reads CASTHQRDHYEQYF. The CDR3 coding sequence is TGTGCCAGCACCCATCAGCGGGACCACTACGAGCAGTACTTC.